This T cell receptor (beta chain) was captured in a study of T cell changes during pregnancy in multiple sclerosis (dated by TCRdb to about 2019). About the full investigation: The study looked at changes in the T cell repertoire across pregnancy in women with multiple sclerosis.

The library was produced with the immunoSEQ multiplex PCR assay. The table was pulled from immuneACCESS by TCRdb, which kept in-frame rearrangements only. Such tables lose some clones; where checked, under half of the loss comes from unresolved V genes, and the rest has no known cause. The table for this sample lists about 55,000 clones; approximately 94% of them were counted only once. The biggest ten clones account for roughly 3.5% of the sample. Taken from cysteine to phenylalanine, the CDR3 has 16 residues. Of the read, only the CDR3 DNA is kept; its 48 bases are in frame from base 1. CDR1 and CDR2 are read off the germline V gene as MGHRA and YSYEKL. Germline trimming amounts to 1 base on V and 4 bases on J, with 7 as the count of junction bases outside the gene matches. A word on this clone: No cognate antigen has been identified for it. The record has no base qualities; no much larger clone is one base away.

This TCR was sampled from a female donor with multiple sclerosis, enrolled in a pregnancy study. Sequencing used CD8+ T cells from peripheral blood mononuclear cells, obtained in the third trimester of pregnancy. The V and J segments used are TRBV4-1 and TRBJ2-1, and 7 junction bases match TRBD2. For the CDR3, the sequence is CASSQVTGGLYNEQFF. The bases are TGCGCCAGCAGCCAAGTAACGGGAGGACTATACAATGAGCAGTTCTTC.